The 32 T cell receptor beta chains given below trace back to one sample, sequenced in a study of blood T cells in healthy people across ages. Combining a sample-barcoded 5' primer with a J-beta primer mix, a second PCR ran for about 6 to 11 cycles. TCRdb reprocessed the 5' RACE reads via MiXCR and lists one record per CDR3 protein. Of about a million distinct CDR3 sequences listed, around 48% are singletons. Sequencing was done on a sample of blood. The receptors were sampled from a man aged 25-45 years in good health.

The J gene is TRBJ2-5, the V gene TRBV7-2; no definite D call. CDR1 SGHTA and CDR2 FQGNSA come from the germline V gene. The V and J ends lost 1 base and 5 bases respectively, with 14 bases between them. The length of the CDR3 is 15 residues. CDR3 in DNA: TGTGCCAGCAGCTTAGTGAGTCAGCGTCGGGAGACCCAGTACTTC. Encoded protein: CASSLVSQRRETQYF.

The V gene is TRBV4-2, the J gene TRBJ2-3; TRBD2 aligns across 16 bases. V dropped 7 bases and J dropped 4; count of bases not matched to a gene: 8. This CDR3 is 17 amino acids long. Germline V gene data show CDR1 as LGHNA and CDR2 as YNFKEQ. CDR3: CASTGTSGGEDPDTQYF. The CDR3 nucleotides are TGTGCCAGCACCGGGACTAGCGGGGGGGAAGACCCAGATACGCAGTATTTT.

This clonotype was counted once. The genes are TRBV19 and TRBJ2-1; no definite D call. The end of the DNA is better explained by TRBJ2-7, so the J call may be wrong. Germline CDR1 and CDR2: LNHDA and SQIVND (reference sequence). This CDR3 region has 15 residues. The CDR3: CASSIDHTYSYEQYF. In DNA, the CDR3 is TGTGCCAGTAGTATAGATCACACTTACTCCTACGAGCAGTACTTC.

In nucleotides, the CDR3 is TGCAGTGCTAGAGATGCGGCGGGTGAAAAACTGTTTTTT. It is translated as CSARDAAGEKLFF. The chain carries TRBV20-1 and TRBJ1-4; D not certain. The CDR3 sequence is 13 residues long. Between the trimmed V and J ends, which lost 0 bases and 7 bases, there was a span of 9 bases. Germline CDR1 and CDR2: DFQATT and SNEGSKA (reference sequence).

In nucleotides, the CDR3 is TGTGCCAGCAGCTTAGCAGGGGACCACTCCTACGAGCAGTACTTC. Residues: CASSLAGDHSYEQYF. The chain is built from TRBV13 and TRBJ2-7, with D perhaps matching TRBD1 (6 bases). With 1 base removed from V and 0 bases from J, the gap between germline ends came to 10 bases. From germline, CDR1 is PRHDT and CDR2 FYEKMQ (reference sequence). The CDR3 loop spans 15 amino acids.

This clonotype has at least ten counts. The CDR3 DNA follows: TGTGCCAGCAGAGAACAGGGCACAGATACGCAGTATTTT. It codes for CASREQGTDTQYF. The chain links TRBV6-1 to TRBJ2-3; D may be TRBD1 (5 bases). Germline CDR1 MNHNS, CDR2 SASEGT. V gave up 6 bases and J gave up 1 base, with 8 bases separating them. The CDR3 contains 13 residues.

Note on this clonotype: One base away lies a much larger clone, so this may be a sequencing read error. CDR3 amino acids: CAGSLVDSYTEYF. The DNA of the CDR3 is TGTGCCGGCAGCTTGGTAGACTCGTATACAGAGTATTTT. The chain links TRBV5-6 to TRBJ2-3, with D hard to call. Germline V gene sequence: CDR1 SGHDT, CDR2 YYEEEE. The CDR3 runs to 13 residues. The variable domain in full, completed from reference TRBV5-6 and TRBJ2-3, reads DAGVTQSPTHLIKTRGQQVTLRCSPKSGHDTVSWYQQALGQGPQFIFQYYEEEERQRGNFPDRFSGHQFPNYSSELNVNALLLGDSALYLCAGSLVDSYTEYFGPGTRLTVL.

V is TRBV7-8 and J is TRBJ1-1; D gene unclear. The CDR3 extends over 13 amino acids. V lost 5 bases and J 1 base, leaving 8 bases between the germline ends. Germline V gene lookup returns CDR1 SGHVS and CDR2 FQNEAQ. CDR3 amino acids: CASSAHENTEAFF. DNA for the CDR3: TGTGCCAGCAGCGCACACGAGAACACTGAAGCTTTCTTT.

The chain couples TRBV11-2 to TRBJ2-3; D is tentatively TRBD1 or TRBD2 (5 bases each). The germline V and J ends were trimmed by 1 base and 0 bases, with 11 bases remaining between them. The CDR3 covers 16 residues. Germline CDR1 and CDR2: SGHAT and FQNNGV. CDR3 residues: CASSLAGRESTDTQYF. The CDR3 bases are TGTGCCAGCAGCTTAGCTGGCAGGGAGAGCACAGATACGCAGTATTTT. Filled out from reference TRBV11-2 and TRBJ2-3, the complete variable domain reads EAGVAQSPRYKIIEKRQSVAFWCNPISGHATLYWYQQILGQGPKLLIQFQNNGVVDDSQLPKDRFSAERLKGVDSTLKIQPAKLEDSAVYLCASSLAGRESTDTQYFGPGTRLTVL.

This sequence joins TRBV29-1 and TRBJ2-5; TRBD1 aligns across 7 bases. CDR1 and CDR2 (germline): SQVTM, ANQGSEA. The trim removed 7 bases at V and 1 base at J, leaving 12 bases unmatched. The CDR3 extends over 15 amino acids. The CDR3, as DNA: TGCAGCGGCCAGACAGGGTCTCTCGTCCAAGAGACCCAGTACTTC. It translates to CSGQTGSLVQETQYF.

The CDR3 sequence is CSARDLRRQSTNEKLFF. CDR3 sequence (DNA): TGCAGTGCTAGAGATCTAAGGAGACAGTCAACTAATGAAAAACTGTTTTTT. The chain has TRBV20-1 and TRBJ1-4, with D tentatively TRBD1 (5 bases). Per germline, CDR1 DFQATT and CDR2 SNEGSKA (reference sequence). V lost 0 bases to trimming and J lost 0 bases, with 14 bases between them. The CDR3 runs to 17 residues.

To note about this clonotype: Sequence at one end of the junction differs from germline and may be a read error. The chain carries TRBV7-6 and TRBJ2-3; 9 bases align to TRBD2. Germline V CDR1 and CDR2: SGHVS, FNYEAQ. There are 16 residues in the CDR3. This chain's CDR3 is CAGSLAAGGVVDTQYF. CDR3 DNA: TGTGCCGGCAGCTTAGCGGCGGGAGGGGTGGTAGATACGCAGTATTTT.

This clonotype was seen only a few times. The chain couples TRBV6-2 or TRBV6-3 to TRBJ1-1; unclear D gene. Trimming shortened V by 6 bases and J by 6 bases, and 5 bases separated the two germline ends. The germline V gene has CDR1 MNHEY and CDR2 SVGEGT. The CDR3 extends over 10 amino acids. CDR3 protein: CASSNAEAFF. The CDR3 DNA is TGTGCCAGCAGCAATGCTGAAGCTTTCTTT.

This chain uses TRBV7-9 with TRBJ1-3; D remains ambiguous. Trimming took off 2 bases at V and 0 bases at J, with 5 bases between the two ends. This CDR3 has 14 residues. Germline V gene sequence: CDR1 SEHNR, CDR2 FQNEAQ (reference sequence). The CDR3 bases are TGTGCCAGCAGCTTATCCGTCTCTGGAAACACCATATATTTT. It codes for CASSLSVSGNTIYF.

This chain joins TRBV20-1 and TRBJ2-3; 8 nucleotides agree with TRBD2. Germline V gives CDR1 DFQATT, CDR2 SNEGSKA (reference sequence). This CDR3 region has 13 residues. J gave up 5 bases and V 3 bases, and 4 bases lay outside the gene matches. CDR3 residues: CSARASGGDTQYF. The CDR3 nucleotides read TGCAGTGCTAGGGCGAGCGGGGGAGATACGCAGTATTTT.

This clonotype was seen many times. The V gene is TRBV20-1, the J gene TRBJ2-7; no clear D gene. The V end was cut by 4 bases, the J end by 9 bases, with 13 bases between. Germline V lookup: CDR1 DFQATT, CDR2 SNEGSKA (reference sequence). CDR3 size: 11 residues. The DNA for the CDR3 is TGCAGTGCTAAAGTCAGCAGCCGGCAGTACTTC. Translating gives CSAKVSSRQYF.

In regard to this clonotype: This may be a read error, as it is one base from a much larger clone. The V and J genes are TRBV12-3 or TRBV12-4 and TRBJ2-7; D is undetermined. The length of the CDR3 is 13 residues. V lost 1 base and J 7 bases, leaving 11 bases between the germline ends. CDR3: CASSLGTTNEQYF. The CDR3 DNA follows: TGTGCCAGCAGTTTAGGTACTACGAATGAGCAGTACTTC.

V and J are TRBV10-1 and TRBJ1-6; no reliable D call. This CDR3 is 14 amino acids long. V dropped 6 bases and J dropped 10 bases, with 16 bases sitting between them. Germline V gives CDR1 WNHNN, CDR2 SYGVQD (reference sequence). The CDR3 reads CASSPTALGSPLHF. In DNA, the CDR3 is TGCGCCAGCAGCCCCACAGCGCTGGGGTCACCCCTCCACTTT.

The chain has TRBV4-2 and TRBJ2-7; 7 bases are a match to TRBD2. CDR1 and CDR2 from the germline V gene are LGHNA and YNFKEQ. The V gene end was trimmed by 5 bases and the J gene end by 2 bases; junction bases not matched to a gene: 12. The CDR3 is made up of 16 amino acids. CDR3 DNA sequence: TGTGCCAGCAGCGACTTGAAGCGGGGTACCACCTACGAGCAGTACTTC. As protein: CASSDLKRGTTYEQYF.

This clonotype was recorded a few times. This chain uses TRBV6-5 with TRBJ1-1; D ambiguous. This CDR3 contains 14 residues. V lost 0 bases and J 4 bases, leaving 9 bases between the germline ends. Looked up from germline, CDR1 is MNHEY and CDR2 is SVGAGI. CDR3 sequence reads: CASSYSYTATEAFF. As DNA, the CDR3 is TGTGCCAGCAGTTACTCGTACACAGCCACTGAAGCTTTCTTT.

This sequence joins TRBV29-1 and TRBJ1-2, with 7 nucleotides matching TRBD1. This CDR3 is built from 15 residues. Unmatched junction bases numbered 8, after V lost 3 bases and J lost 1 base. Germline loops: CDR1 SQVTM, CDR2 ANQGSEA. The CDR3: CSVDGQGELNYGYTF. CDR3 coding DNA: TGCAGCGTTGATGGGCAGGGGGAACTTAACTATGGCTACACCTTC.

The gene calls are TRBV3-1 and TRBJ2-7, with D uncertain. The CDR3 loop spans 12 amino acids. Trimming left V 1 base short and J 5 bases short, with 6 bases between. Germline values: CDR1 LGHDT, CDR2 YNNKEL (reference sequence). Here the CDR3 DNA reads TGTGCCAGCAGCCAAGCCCCCCACGAGCAGTACTTC. Its translation is CASSQAPHEQYF.

V usage is TRBV4-1 and J usage is TRBJ2-5, with 7 bases that match TRBD1. The CDR3 totals 14 residues. The J segment lost 2 bases and the V segment lost 9 bases, leaving 9 bases of the junction unmatched. CDR1 is MGHRA, CDR2 YSYEKL, per germline. Here the CDR3 DNA reads TGCGCCAGTAAGCTTGGGGACAGTCAAGAGACCCAGTACTTC. Its translation: CASKLGDSQETQYF.

In DNA, the CDR3 is TGCAGCGTTGGAAGGGCAGGGGATTACCAAGAGACCCAGTACTTC. Residues: CSVGRAGDYQETQYF. The rearrangement links TRBV29-1 to TRBJ2-5; D is possibly TRBD1 (6 bases). V lost 4 bases to trimming and J lost 0 bases, with 15 bases between them. Germline CDR1 and CDR2: SQVTM and ANQGSEA. The CDR3 length is 15 residues. The variable domain in full, with the rest retrieved from reference TRBV29-1 and TRBJ2-5, is SAVISQKPSRDICQRGTSLTIQCQVDSQVTMMFWYRQQPGQSLTLIATANQGSEATYESGFVIDKFPISRPNLTFSTLTVSNMSPEDSSIYLCSVGRAGDYQETQYFGPGTRLLVL.

With respect to this clonotype: It may be a read error: a sequence one base away is much more abundant. The gene calls are TRBV5-1 and TRBJ2-5; 8 bases are a match to TRBD1. The CDR3 length is 14 residues. The V gene's germline CDR1 is SGHRS and CDR2 YFSETQ. V was pared by 1 base and J by 11 bases, with 10 bases of the junction left unmatched. The CDR3 DNA sequence: TGCGCCAGCAGCTTGCAGGGGGCAGCTCGCAAGCAGTACTTC. Translation gives CASSLQGAARKQYF.

This clonotype has just one count. The chain employs TRBV27 and TRBJ2-3; D possibly corresponds to TRBD1 (5 bases). Per the germline V gene, CDR1 is MNHEY and CDR2 is SMNVEV (reference sequence). The CDR3 is 14 amino acids. Trimming took 1 base from V and 7 from J, leaving 12 bases between them. The CDR3 reads CASSLLVKGNTQYF. DNA for the CDR3: TGTGCCAGCAGTTTATTGGTAAAGGGGAATACGCAGTATTTT.

The chain employs TRBV12-3 or TRBV12-4 and TRBJ1-5; the D is unclear. The V gene lost 7 bases and the J gene lost 3 bases, with 16 bases spanning the gap. CDR3 size: 15 residues. CDR3 sequence: CASTLGGVLNQPQHF. CDR3 nucleotide sequence: TGTGCCAGCACCCTGGGCGGTGTCCTCAATCAGCCCCAGCATTTT.

The gene calls are TRBV28 and TRBJ2-7, with 12 nucleotides matching TRBD1. The CDR3 has 16 amino acids. The junction had 10 bases not matched to a gene; V was cut back by 4 bases and J by 6 bases. The V gene's germline CDR1 is MDHEN and CDR2 SYDVKM. The CDR3 here is CASSSIPGQGATEQYF. CDR3 nucleotide sequence: TGTGCCAGCAGTTCCATCCCGGGACAGGGGGCGACCGAGCAGTACTTC. Supplemented by reference TRBV28 and TRBJ2-7, the full variable domain reads DVKVTQSSRYLVKRTGEKVFLECVQDMDHENMFWYRQDPGLGLRLIYFSYDVKMKEKGDIPEGYSVSREKKERFSLILESASTNQTSMYLCASSSIPGQGATEQYFGPGTRLTVT.

The rearrangement joins TRBV4-1 to TRBJ2-1, with D possibly being TRBD2 (5 bases). CDR1 MGHRA and CDR2 YSYEKL come from the germline V gene. CDR3 length: 15 residues. V gave up 3 bases and J gave up 4 bases, with 13 bases separating them. The CDR3 sequence is CASSQERTDYNEQFF. The CDR3 DNA is TGCGCCAGCAGCCAGGAGAGGACTGATTACAATGAGCAGTTCTTC.

V and J are TRBV7-9 and TRBJ2-7; D remains unclear. Germline CDR1 reads SEHNR; CDR2 reads FQNEAQ (reference sequence). V lost 0 bases to trimming and J lost 5 bases, with 8 bases between them. This CDR3 is built from 13 residues. This chain's CDR3 is CASSLAGKDEQYF. As DNA, the CDR3 is TGTGCCAGCAGCTTAGCAGGGAAGGACGAGCAGTACTTC.

The chain is built from TRBV7-9 and TRBJ1-1; 11 bases map to TRBD1. Trimming took 5 bases from V and 3 from J; bases not matched to a gene: 2. The CDR3 sequence is 14 residues long. CDR1 and CDR2 from the germline V gene are SEHNR and FQNEAQ (reference sequence). The CDR3 DNA reads TGTGCCAGCAGCGAGGGACAGGGGGACACTGAAGCTTTCTTT. It translates to CASSEGQGDTEAFF.

This clonotype was recorded many times. The V call is TRBV11-2, the J call TRBJ1-2; 9 bases are shared with TRBD1. Germline CDR1 reads SGHAT; CDR2 reads FQNNGV. The CDR3 is 15 residues long. V lost 2 bases and J lost 4; bases outside the gene matches: 5. CDR3 sequence reads: CASSLRTGGAYGYTF. In DNA form, the CDR3 reads TGTGCCAGCAGCTTACGAACAGGGGGCGCCTATGGCTACACCTTC.